The 2 T cell receptor beta chains below all came from one sample that was sequenced in a study of T-cell memory formation after mild COVID-19. Using its own MiXCR run on the 5' RACE reads, TCRdb lists one record per CDR3 protein. The data hold some 250,000 distinct CDR3 sequences, with 7.5% to 10% observed a single time. Sequencing was done on a sample of PBMCs or a T cell subset sorted from them (not recorded which). These receptors all come from a man aged 18 to 30 who had mild COVID-19 (a few samples of this study predate the infection). Cell type and time point are not known.

This chain joins TRBV5-1 and TRBJ2-5, with D perhaps assigned TRBD1 or TRBD2 (6 bases each). CDR1 is SGHRS and CDR2 is YFSETQ in the germline V gene. CDR3 length: 15 amino acids. The V end lost 2 bases, the J end lost 2 bases, and 13 bases lay between the germline ends. The CDR3 region is CASSLGGTYQETQYF. The CDR3 DNA follows: TGCGCCAGCAGCTTAGGGGGGACTTATCAAGAGACCCAGTACTTC.

The chain joins TRBV4-3 to TRBJ1-1; D gene unclear. The V end lost 1 base, the J end lost 1 base, and 7 bases lay between the germline ends. The length of the CDR3 is 14 residues. The germline V gene encodes CDR1 LGHNA and CDR2 YSLEER. This CDR3 is CASSQVIGNTEAFF. The DNA of the CDR3 is TGCGCCAGCAGCCAAGTTATAGGGAACACTGAAGCTTTCTTT.